This record concerns one TCR beta chain sequence. With V trimmed by 5 bases and J by 5 bases, 10 bases remained unmatched. The CDR3 is made up of 15 amino acids. Germline CDR1 MNHEY, CDR2 SVGAGI. From the 5' RACE reads, TCRdb called clonotypes with MiXCR, one entry per CDR3 protein. Of 450,000 or so distinct CDR3 sequences in the sample, roughly 20% were seen once. The sample belongs to a study of identical twins. Input material: naive T cells sorted from blood. This chain uses TRBV6-5 with TRBJ1-1, with TRBD1 matching over 8 bases. The clonotype was recovered from a man in his fifties in good health. The CDR3 nucleotides are TGTGCCAGCAGTCCACTCGGGACAGGAGGAACTGAAGCTTTCTTT. This gives the protein CASSPLGTGGTEAFF.